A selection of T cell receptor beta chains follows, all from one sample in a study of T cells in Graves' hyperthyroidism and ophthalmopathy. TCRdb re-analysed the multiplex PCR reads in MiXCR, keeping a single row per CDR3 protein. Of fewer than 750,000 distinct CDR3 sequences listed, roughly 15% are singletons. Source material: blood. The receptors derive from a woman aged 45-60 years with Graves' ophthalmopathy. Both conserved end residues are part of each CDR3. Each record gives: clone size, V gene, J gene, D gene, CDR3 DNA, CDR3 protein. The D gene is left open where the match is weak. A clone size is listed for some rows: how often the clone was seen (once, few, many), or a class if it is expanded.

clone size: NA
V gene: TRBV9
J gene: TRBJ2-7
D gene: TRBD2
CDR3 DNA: TGTGCCAGCAGCGTAGTAATGGCGGGAGGGCCTTGGGAGCAGTACTTC
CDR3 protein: CASSVVMAGGPWEQYF

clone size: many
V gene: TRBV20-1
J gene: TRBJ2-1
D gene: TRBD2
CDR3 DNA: TGCAGTGCTAGAGTTCTATTAGCGGGGGGGCTTGGTGAGCAGTTCTTC
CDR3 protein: CSARVLLAGGLGEQFF

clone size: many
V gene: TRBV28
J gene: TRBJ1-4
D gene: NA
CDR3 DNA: TGTGCCAGCAGCTCCGACAGCCCTACAACTAATGAAAAACTGTTTTTT
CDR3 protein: CASSSDSPTTNEKLFF

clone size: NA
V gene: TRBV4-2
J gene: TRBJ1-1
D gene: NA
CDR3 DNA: TGTGCCAGCAGCCCCACGACAGTGAACACTGAAGCTTTCTTT
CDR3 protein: CASSPTTVNTEAFF

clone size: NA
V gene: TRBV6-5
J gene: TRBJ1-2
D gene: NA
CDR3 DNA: TGTGCCAGCAGTTACTCGAGGCAGTCAGGGGTCCGCTATGGCTACACCTTC
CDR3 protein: CASSYSRQSGVRYGYTF

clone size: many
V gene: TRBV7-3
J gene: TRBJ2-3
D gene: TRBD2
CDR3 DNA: TGTGCCAGCAGCTTAATTGGTTTAGCGGGAACTAGCACAGATACGCAGTATTTT
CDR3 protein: CASSLIGLAGTSTDTQYF

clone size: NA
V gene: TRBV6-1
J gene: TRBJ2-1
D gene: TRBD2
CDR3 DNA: TGTGCCAGCGGAGGGGCTAGCGGGAGGGAGCAGTTCTTC
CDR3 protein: CASGGASGREQFF

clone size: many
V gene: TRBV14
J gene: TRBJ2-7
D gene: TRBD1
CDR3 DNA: TGTGCCAGCAGCCAATTGGGACAGGGGCTCCTCACCTACGAGCAGTACTTC
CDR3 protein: CASSQLGQGLLTYEQYF

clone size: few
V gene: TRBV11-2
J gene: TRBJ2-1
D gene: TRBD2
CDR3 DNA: TGTGCCAGCAGCTGGGAGGGAGTAGCGGGAGTTCGGGGCTGGGGTGGGAATGAGCAGTTCTTC
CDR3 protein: CASSWEGVAGVRGWGGNEQFF

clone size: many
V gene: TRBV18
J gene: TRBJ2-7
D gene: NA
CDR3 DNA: TGTGCCAGCTCACCATTCAGAGCAGTCTCCTACGAGCAGTACTTC
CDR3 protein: CASSPFRAVSYEQYF

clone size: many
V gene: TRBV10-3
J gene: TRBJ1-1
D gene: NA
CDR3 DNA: TGTGCCATCAGTGAGCAACAGGGATCTGCTGAAGCTTTCTTT
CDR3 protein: CAISEQQGSAEAFF

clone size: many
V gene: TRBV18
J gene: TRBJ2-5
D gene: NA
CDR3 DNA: TGTGCCAGCTCACCACTGAATAGCGTGCTTAAGGAGACCCAGTACTTC
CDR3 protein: CASSPLNSVLKETQYF

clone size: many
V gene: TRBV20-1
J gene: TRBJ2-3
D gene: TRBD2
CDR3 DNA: TGCAGTGCTAGAGTTACGGGAGGGCCGACAGATACGCAGTATTTT
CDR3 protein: CSARVTGGPTDTQYF

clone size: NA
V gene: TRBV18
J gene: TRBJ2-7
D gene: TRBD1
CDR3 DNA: TGTGCCAGCTCACGCGACAGGGGCAACCACGAGCAGTACTTC
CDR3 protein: CASSRDRGNHEQYF

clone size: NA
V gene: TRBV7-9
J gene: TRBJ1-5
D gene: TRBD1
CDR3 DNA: TGTGCCAGCAGCACCGACAGGGCCCCTCAGCCCCAGCATTTT
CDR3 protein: CASSTDRAPQPQHF

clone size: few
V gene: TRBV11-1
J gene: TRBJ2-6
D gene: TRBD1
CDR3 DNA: TGTGCCAGCAGCGATGGGGACAGCCACTCTGGGGCCAACGTCCTGACTTTC
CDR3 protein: CASSDGDSHSGANVLTF

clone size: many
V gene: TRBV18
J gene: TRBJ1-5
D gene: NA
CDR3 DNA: TGTGCCAGCTCACCACCCGGGACGAATCAGCCCCAGCATTTT
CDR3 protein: CASSPPGTNQPQHF

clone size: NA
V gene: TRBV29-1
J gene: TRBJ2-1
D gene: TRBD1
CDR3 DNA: TGCACCACCACAAACCGGGACAGACCCTACAATGAGCAGTTCTTC
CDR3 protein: CTTTNRDRPYNEQFF

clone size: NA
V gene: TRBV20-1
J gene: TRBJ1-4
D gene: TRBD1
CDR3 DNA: TGCAGTGCTAGAGCCAAAGACAGGGGGGGTGAAAAACTGTTTTTT
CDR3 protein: CSARAKDRGGEKLFF

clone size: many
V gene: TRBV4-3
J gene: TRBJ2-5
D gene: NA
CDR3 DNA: TGCGCCAGCAGCCAAGCTGCCTTACCCTGGGAGACCCAGTACTTC
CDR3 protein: CASSQAALPWETQYF

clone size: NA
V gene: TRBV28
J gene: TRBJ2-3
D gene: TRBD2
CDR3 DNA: TGTGCCAGCAGTTTATCCCTAAGACTAGCGGGGTCAGGGGGGTATTTT
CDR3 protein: CASSLSLRLAGSGGYF

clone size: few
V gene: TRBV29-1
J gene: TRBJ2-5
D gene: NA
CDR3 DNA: TGCAGCGTTGTTCCAGGTTCGTGGGAGACCCAGTACTTC
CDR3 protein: CSVVPGSWETQYF

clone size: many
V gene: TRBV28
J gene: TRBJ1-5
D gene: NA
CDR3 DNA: TGTGCCAGCAGTTTTGGGTATCTGCCCCAGCATTTT
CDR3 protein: CASSFGYLPQHF

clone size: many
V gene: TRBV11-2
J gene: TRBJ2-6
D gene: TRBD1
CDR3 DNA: TGTGCCAGCAGGACCGGGACAGGGGGCATCTCTGGGGCCAACGTCCTGACTTTC
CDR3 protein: CASRTGTGGISGANVLTF

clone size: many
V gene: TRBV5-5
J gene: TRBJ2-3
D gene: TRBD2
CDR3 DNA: TGTGCCAGCAGCTTGTTTGGCGGGAGGGGGGGCACAGATACGCAGTATTTT
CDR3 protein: CASSLFGGRGGTDTQYF

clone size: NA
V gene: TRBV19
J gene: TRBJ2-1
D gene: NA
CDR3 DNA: TGTGCCAGTAGGGACTCAGTGGAGCAGTTCTTC
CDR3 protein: CASRDSVEQFF

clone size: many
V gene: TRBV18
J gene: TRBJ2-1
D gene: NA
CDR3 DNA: TGTGCCAGCTCACCACGGCAACAGGGTGTCGGCAATGAGCAGTTCTTC
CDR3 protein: CASSPRQQGVGNEQFF

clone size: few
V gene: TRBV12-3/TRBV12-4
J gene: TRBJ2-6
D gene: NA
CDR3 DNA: TGTGCCAGCAGATCCCTGACCAGCCTAACGTCCGGGGCCAACGTCCTGACTTTC
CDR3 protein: CASRSLTSLTSGANVLTF

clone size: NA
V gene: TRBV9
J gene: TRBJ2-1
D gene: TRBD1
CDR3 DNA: TGTGCCAGCAGTATAACACCCGACACCGGGACAGGGGGCTACAATGAGCAGTTCTTC
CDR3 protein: CASSITPDTGTGGYNEQFF

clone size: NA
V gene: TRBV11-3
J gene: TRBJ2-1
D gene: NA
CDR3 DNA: TGTGCCAGCAGCACCTTCGACGAGCAGTTCTTC
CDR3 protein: CASSTFDEQFF

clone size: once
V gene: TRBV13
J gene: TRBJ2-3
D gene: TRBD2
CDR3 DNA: TGTGCCAGCAGCTTAGCAGAGGGTAGCGGGGCGTTCACAGATACGCAGTATTTT
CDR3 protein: CASSLAEGSGAFTDTQYF